This T cell receptor beta chain appears in the sequencing data of a study of early T cells in non-severe SARS-CoV-2 infection. This clonotype was counted ten times or more. V lost 7 bases to trimming and J lost 3 bases; unmatched junction nucleotides: 5. CDR1 is DFQATT and CDR2 is SNEGSKA in the germline V gene (reference sequence). The CDR3 is 13 residues long. Each CDR3 protein gets one entry after TCRdb re-called the 5' RACE reads with MiXCR. The sample consists of some 34,000 distinct CDR3 sequences, around 6.9% of them appearing once. Sequencing was performed on whole blood, taken at baseline. This clonotype was sampled from an adult who was a healthcare worker with PCR-confirmed SARS-CoV-2 infection or an uninfected control (not recorded which). This sequence joins TRBV20-1 and TRBJ2-1, with TRBD2 matching 8 bases. Here the CDR3 DNA reads TGCAGTGTGCCAGGGACTAGCTACAATGAGCAGTTCTTC. Its protein is CSVPGTSYNEQFF.